The 21 T cell receptor beta chains in this list originate from one sample, sequenced in a study of shared clonotypes between healthy human individuals. TCRdb's table, derived via immunoSEQ multiplex PCR, lists solely in-frame clones and lacks some. The repertoire holds approximately 980,000 clones, 76% seen once, with around 1.4% in the top ten. Sequencing was carried out using memory CD4+ T cells sorted from blood. Subset: CD45RA-negative fraction. These receptors came from a man aged 18 to 29 in good health.

The chain is built from TRBV6-1 and TRBJ2-7, with 11 bases aligning to TRBD2. This CDR3 comprises 13 residues. Germline V gene sequence: CDR1 MNHNS, CDR2 SASEGT. The junction had 6 bases not matched to a gene; V was cut back by 7 bases and J by 7 bases. The CDR3 DNA reads as TGTGCCAGCACGGGACTAGCGGACTGGGAGCAGTACTTC. As protein: CASTGLADWEQYF.

CDR3 in DNA: TGTGCCAGCAGCGTAGTGGCGACAGCGAACACCGGGGAGCTGTTTTTT. This translates into CASSVVATANTGELFF. The genes are TRBV9 and TRBJ2-2; tentatively, D is TRBD1 (5 bases). The CDR3 is 16 amino acids. The germline gives CDR1 SGDLS, CDR2 YYNGEE. With 0 bases removed from V and 0 bases from J, the gap between germline ends came to 9 bases.

A remark on this clone: The limits of the CDR3 on the DNA are not certain, so only TCRdb's listed CDR3 is given. The chain joins TRBV6-1 to TRBJ1-2. The CDR3 is 14 residues long, ends included. The germline gives CDR1 MNHNS, CDR2 SASEGT. This CDR3 reads CASSEVGLGSGPTF.

V is TRBV6-1 and J is TRBJ2-2; D unresolved. There are 13 residues in the CDR3. V was pared by 8 bases and J by 3 bases, with 10 bases between. Germline values: CDR1 MNHNS, CDR2 SASEGT. CDR3: CASVKGDTGELFF. CDR3 DNA sequence: TGTGCCAGCGTTAAAGGCGACACCGGGGAGCTGTTTTTT.

This chain links TRBV7-2 with TRBJ2-5, with 8 bases identical to TRBD2. Germline lookup yields CDR1 SGHTA and CDR2 FQGNSA. V lost 2 bases, J lost 2 bases, and 7 bases stayed unmatched. CDR3 size: 16 residues. Written as DNA, the CDR3 is TGTGCCAGCAGCTTAATCGGGCGGGGGGAGCAAGAGACCCAGTACTTC. Encoded protein: CASSLIGRGEQETQYF.

This clone was recorded a few times. V is TRBV18 and J is TRBJ1-2; TRBD1 matches at 8 bases. The CDR3 has 13 residues. CDR1 is KGHSH and CDR2 is LQKENI in the germline V gene. The trim removed 3 bases at V and 9 bases at J, leaving 6 bases unmatched. CDR3: CASSPERQGRYTF. DNA of the CDR3: TGTGCCAGCTCACCCGAAAGACAGGGGCGCTACACCTTC.

The CDR3 DNA is TGCGCCAGCAGCCCCCGGACAGGTGGCTACGAGCAGTACTTC. Its translation: CASSPRTGGYEQYF. This chain uses TRBV5-1 with TRBJ2-7, with 7 bases matching TRBD1. Germline CDR1 reads SGHRS; CDR2 reads YFSETQ. The CDR3 runs 14 residues. The V gene end was trimmed by 4 bases and the J gene end by 3 bases; junction bases not matched to a gene: 7.

The chain carries TRBV30 and TRBJ1-2; 9 bases line up with TRBD1. CDR1 GTSNPN and CDR2 SVGIG come from the germline V gene (reference sequence). This CDR3 is built from 12 residues. V was clipped by 5 bases and J by 6 bases; unmatched bases: 4. The chain's CDR3 is CAWEQGAHGYTF. In DNA, the CDR3 is TGTGCCTGGGAACAGGGGGCACATGGCTACACCTTC.

On this clone: Other DNA sequences of this sample code for an identical CDR3. The chain has TRBV4-3 and TRBJ2-3; 7 positions agree with TRBD1. J lost 4 bases, V lost 1 base, and 2 bases had no gene match. Looked up from germline, CDR1 is LGHNA and CDR2 is YSLEER. The CDR3 totals 14 residues. The CDR3 loop is CASSQVQGADTQYF. In DNA form, the CDR3 reads TGCGCCAGCAGCCAAGTTCAGGGGGCAGATACGCAGTATTTT.

This chain links TRBV6-5 with TRBJ2-2, with D perhaps matching TRBD1 or TRBD2 (5 bases each). The CDR3 length is 13 residues. The V end lost 6 bases, the J end lost 9 bases, and 14 bases lay between the germline ends. Looked up from germline, CDR1 is MNHEY and CDR2 is SVGAGI. The CDR3 nucleotides are TGTGCCAGCAGGGAAACAGGAGGTCGGGAGCTGTTTTTT. Translating gives CASRETGGRELFF.

The genes are TRBV7-2 and TRBJ1-5; no clear D gene. V lost 1 base, J lost 5 bases, and 12 bases lay in between. Germline V lookup: CDR1 SGHTA, CDR2 FQGNSA. This CDR3 is built from 15 residues. The CDR3 sequence is CASSLDSSRDQPQHF. CDR3 DNA sequence: TGTGCCAGCAGCTTAGATAGCTCGCGGGATCAGCCCCAGCATTTT.

The V and J genes are TRBV6-5 and TRBJ1-5; 7 nucleotides agree with TRBD1. This CDR3 comprises 15 residues. The V and J ends lost 4 bases and 5 bases, in that order; junction bases with no gene match: 8. Germline V lookup: CDR1 MNHEY, CDR2 SVGAGI. CDR3 nucleotide sequence: TGTGCCAGCAGTTCCCGGGACAGCCCCTATCAGCCCCAGCATTTT. Translation gives CASSSRDSPYQPQHF.

The chain joins TRBV30 to TRBJ1-1; D not resolved. V was trimmed by 0 bases and J by 9 bases, leaving 14 bases between them. The CDR3 covers 13 residues. CDR1 and CDR2 from the germline V gene are GTSNPN and SVGIG (reference sequence). CDR3 loop: CAWSVPGRVQAFF. DNA for the CDR3: TGTGCCTGGAGTGTACCGGGTAGGGTTCAAGCTTTCTTT.

The chain has TRBV6-5 and TRBJ1-1; D remains unclear. Germline V gene lookup returns CDR1 MNHEY and CDR2 SVGAGI. CDR3 size: 15 residues. Trimming stripped 6 bases from V and 1 base from J, with 15 bases between. In nucleotides, the CDR3 is TGTGCCAGCAGGTCTCTCGGGTCTTCGAACACTGAAGCTTTCTTT. Its translation: CASRSLGSSNTEAFF.

Many counts were recorded for this clone. The same CDR3 can be traced to other DNA sequences in this sample. V usage is TRBV10-3 and J usage is TRBJ1-1, with 7 positions matching TRBD1. This CDR3 contains 14 residues. CDR1 ENHRY and CDR2 SYGVKD come from the germline V gene. Trimming removed 0 bases from V and 4 bases from J; junction bases left unmatched: 2. CDR3 sequence: CAISESGGGTEAFF. DNA for the CDR3: TGTGCCATCAGTGAGTCAGGGGGCGGCACTGAAGCTTTCTTT.

V gene TRBV5-1 combines with J gene TRBJ2-2; D call uncertain. CDR1 and CDR2 (germline): SGHRS, YFSETQ. V lost 3 bases to trimming and J lost 0 bases, with 9 bases between them. The CDR3 is made up of 15 amino acids. The DNA of the CDR3 is TGCGCCAGCAGCTGGATGGAGACGAACACCGGGGAGCTGTTTTTT. This gives the protein CASSWMETNTGELFF.

V and J are TRBV11-2 and TRBJ1-1, with a possible D match to TRBD1 (6 bases). V lost 4 bases to trimming and J lost 2 bases, with 11 bases between them. Germline V CDR1 and CDR2: SGHAT, FQNNGV. CDR3 size: 14 residues. DNA for the CDR3: TGTGCCAGCAGCTCAGGACAGATCAACACTGAAGCTTTCTTT. Amino acids: CASSSGQINTEAFF.

This clone was seen just once. The rearrangement joins TRBV7-9 to TRBJ1-4; D is uncertain. The CDR3 totals 17 residues. Germline CDR1 reads SEHNR; CDR2 reads FQNEAQ (reference sequence). V dropped 7 bases and J dropped 1 base, with 19 bases sitting between them. The CDR3 bases are TGTGCCAGCACTTCCTTAAGCTCCGGGAGAACTAATGAAAAACTGTTTTTT. Protein product: CASTSLSSGRTNEKLFF.

This sequence joins TRBV30 and TRBJ1-2; TRBD1 might be the D (6 bases). V was pared by 5 bases and J by 4 bases, with 14 bases between. The germline V gene encodes CDR1 GTSNPN and CDR2 SVGIG (reference sequence). The length of the CDR3 is 13 residues. CDR3 DNA: TGTGCCTGGGGCAGGGGATCAATCTATGGCTACACCTTC. This gives the protein CAWGRGSIYGYTF.

The chain recombines TRBV7-3 with TRBJ1-1, with TRBD1 matching 9 bases. V shed 4 bases and J 6 bases; nucleotides not matched to a gene: 6. The CDR3 totals 14 residues. Germline lookup yields CDR1 SGHTA and CDR2 FQGTGA. The chain's CDR3 is CASSSQGALAEAFF. In nucleotides, the CDR3 is TGTGCCAGCAGCTCACAGGGGGCGCTCGCTGAAGCTTTCTTT. Drawing the rest from reference TRBV7-3 and TRBJ1-1, the complete variable domain is GAGVSQTPSNKVTEKGKYVELRCDPISGHTALYWYRQSLGQGPEFLIYFQGTGAADDSGLPNDRFFAVRPEGSVSTLKIQRTERGDSAVYLCASSSQGALAEAFFGQGTRLTVV.

The rearrangement joins TRBV28 to TRBJ2-2; 7 nucleotides agree with TRBD1. The CDR3 contains 13 residues. Germline CDR1 is MDHEN and CDR2 is SYDVKM. Germline trimming cut 6 bases from V and 8 bases from J; bases unmatched to any gene: 6. The CDR3, as DNA: TGTGCCAGCAGAAATACAGGGGAAGGGGAGCTGTTTTTT. Residues: CASRNTGEGELFF.